The T cell receptor (beta chain) described here comes from a study of blood T cells in healthy people across ages. Study findings and constraints: Per million T cells, TCR beta diversity dropped about linearly as age rose.

For the second PCR, which ran for about 7 to 11 cycles, a sample-barcoded 5' primer and a J-beta primer mix were used. Each cDNA molecule was tagged by a template-switch adaptor with 12 random nucleotides. The study obtained at least 2.5 million CDR3-containing paired-end reads from every sample. MiXCR, run by TCRdb on the 5' RACE reads, gives a single entry per CDR3 protein. Of more than 500,000 distinct CDR3 sequences listed, 27% are singletons. Trimming took 2 bases from V and 7 from J, leaving 3 bases between them. The CDR3 contains 12 residues. Germline V CDR1 and CDR2: MNHNY, SVGAGI (reference sequence). Comments on this clonotype: Its antigen remains unknown.

Every donor contributed roughly 11 milliliters of peripheral blood by blood draw. The sample comprised blood. The rearrangement uses TRBV6-6 and TRBJ1-6; D is ambiguous. The TCR comes from a woman between 65 and 79 years old in good health. As DNA, the CDR3 is TGTGCCAGCAGTTACATGAATTCACCCCTCCACTTT. Its protein product is CASSYMNSPLHF.